The entry below describes one T cell receptor beta chain. In germline, CDR1 is MNHNY, CDR2 SVGAGI (reference sequence). The CDR3 has 14 amino acids. V lost 2 bases to trimming and J lost 3 bases, with 8 bases between them. The record originates from a study of T cell changes during pregnancy in multiple sclerosis. TCRdb's copy holds only in-frame clones and misses some; the assay was immunoSEQ multiplex PCR. The table lists more than 55,000 clones, approximately 91% of them singletons. This receptor was obtained from a female donor with multiple sclerosis, enrolled in a pregnancy study. The specimen comprised CD4+ T cells from peripheral blood mononuclear cells, sampled in the third trimester of pregnancy. V gene TRBV6-6 combines with J gene TRBJ1-5; D is perhaps TRBD1 (6 bases). CDR3 amino acids: CASSYRGNNQPQHF. The CDR3 nucleotides are TGTGCCAGCAGTTACAGGGGGAACAATCAGCCCCAGCATTTT.